This paragraph reports one TCR beta chain. Profiled with immunoSEQ multiplex PCR; TCRdb holds only in-frame clones, not every one. The profile covers roughly 16,000 clones, with roughly 93% appearing a single time and 4.5% to 7% taken by the ten largest. The data were obtained in a study of blood T cell repertoires in COVID-19. Study context: Researchers got acute and convalescent COVID-19 samples from the United States, Italy and Spain.

The CDR3 is 17 residues long. The germline V gene has CDR1 SGHRS and CDR2 YFSETQ. With 0 bases removed from V and 1 base from J, the gap between germline ends came to 16 bases. This clonotype was sampled from a human donor in a cohort sampled during active COVID-19. V usage is TRBV5-1 and J usage is TRBJ1-2; possible D gene TRBD1, 5 bases. The sequenced material came from peripheral blood. CDR3 nucleotides: TGCGCCAGCAGCTTGGCTCCCGGGACGGGAGGTAACTATGGCTACACCTTC. Amino acid sequence: CASSLAPGTGGNYGYTF.